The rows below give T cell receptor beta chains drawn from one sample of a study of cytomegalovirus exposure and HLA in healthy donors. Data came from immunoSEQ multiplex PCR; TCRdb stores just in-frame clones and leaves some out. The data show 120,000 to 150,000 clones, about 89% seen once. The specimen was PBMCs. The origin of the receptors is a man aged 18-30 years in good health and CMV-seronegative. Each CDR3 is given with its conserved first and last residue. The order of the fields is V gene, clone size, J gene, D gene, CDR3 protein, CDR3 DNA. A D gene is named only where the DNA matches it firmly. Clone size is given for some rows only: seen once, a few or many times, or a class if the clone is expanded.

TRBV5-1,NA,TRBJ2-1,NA,CASSPSFEQFF,TGCGCCAGCAGCCCTTCCTTTGAGCAGTTCTTC
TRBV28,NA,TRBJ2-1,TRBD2,CASSFFFRTSVHNEQFF,TGTGCCAGCAGTTTTTTTTTCCGAACTAGCGTCCACAATGAGCAGTTCTTC
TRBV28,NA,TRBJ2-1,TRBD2,CASSLSRREVPPGEQFF,TGTGCCAGCAGTTTGTCTAGGCGGGAGGTCCCCCCGGGGGAGCAGTTCTTC
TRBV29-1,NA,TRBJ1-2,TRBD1,CSVEDQGRGYGYTF,TGCAGCGTTGAAGATCAAGGCAGGGGGTATGGCTACACCTTC
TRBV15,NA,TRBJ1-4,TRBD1,CATSRDQGANEKLFF,TGTGCCACCAGCAGAGATCAGGGGGCTAATGAAAAACTGTTTTTT
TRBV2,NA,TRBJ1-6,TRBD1,CASSIDRDNSPLHF,TGTGCCAGCAGTATCGACAGGGATAATTCACCCCTCCACTTT
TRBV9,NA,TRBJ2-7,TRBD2,CASSVDRGTSVYEQYF,TGTGCCAGCAGCGTAGACCGGGGGACTAGCGTCTACGAGCAGTACTTC
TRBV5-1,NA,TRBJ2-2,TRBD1,CASSTSGTANTGELFF,TGCGCCAGCAGCACGTCCGGGACAGCGAACACCGGGGAGCTGTTTTTT
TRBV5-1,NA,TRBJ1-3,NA,CASSLAGYGNTIYF,TGCGCCAGCAGCTTGGCAGGGTATGGAAACACCATATATTTT
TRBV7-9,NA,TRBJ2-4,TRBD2,CASSPTLAVIDIQYF,TGTGCCAGCAGCCCCACCCTAGCGGTTATTGACATTCAGTACTTC
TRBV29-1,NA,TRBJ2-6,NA,CRSGSGANVLTF,TGCAGGTCAGGCTCTGGGGCCAACGTCCTGACTTTC
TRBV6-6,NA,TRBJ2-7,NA,CASSHGGPYEQYF,TGTGCCAGTAGCCATGGGGGCCCCTACGAGCAGTACTTC
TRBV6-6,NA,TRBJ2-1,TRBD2,CASRMIAGYYNEQFF,TGTGCCAGCAGAATGATAGCGGGGTACTACAATGAGCAGTTCTTC
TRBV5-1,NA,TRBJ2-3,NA,CASSLVTVTDTQYF,TGCGCCAGCAGCTTGGTGACAGTCACAGATACGCAGTATTTT
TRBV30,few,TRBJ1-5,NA,CAWSDNSNQPQHF,TGTGCCTGGAGTGACAATAGCAATCAGCCCCAGCATTTT
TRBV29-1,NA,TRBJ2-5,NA,CSVGGQLKETQYF,TGCAGCGTTGGGGGGCAGCTAAAAGAGACCCAGTACTTC
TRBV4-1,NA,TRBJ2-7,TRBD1,CASSQEGTGTYEQYF,TGCGCCAGCAGCCAAGAAGGGACAGGGACCTACGAGCAGTACTTC
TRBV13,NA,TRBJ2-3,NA,CASSLQGLPDTQYF,TGTGCCAGCAGCTTACAGGGACTCCCAGATACGCAGTATTTT
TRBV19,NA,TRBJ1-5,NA,CASSIYTNQPQHF,TGTGCCAGTAGTATTTACACCAATCAGCCCCAGCATTTT
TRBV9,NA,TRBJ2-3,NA,CASSVKQGLGTDTQYF,TGTGCCAGCAGCGTAAAACAGGGTCTGGGCACAGATACGCAGTATTTT
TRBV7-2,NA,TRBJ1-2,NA,CASSWEGYGYTF,TGTGCCAGCAGTTGGGAGGGGTATGGCTACACCTTC
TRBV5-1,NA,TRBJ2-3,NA,CASSFSSKGDTQYF,TGCGCCAGCAGCTTTTCTAGCAAGGGAGATACGCAGTATTTT
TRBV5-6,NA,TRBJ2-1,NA,CASSFVQGFGEQFF,TGTGCCAGCAGTTTCGTTCAGGGTTTTGGTGAGCAGTTCTTC
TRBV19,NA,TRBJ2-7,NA,CASTSGSSYEQYF,NA
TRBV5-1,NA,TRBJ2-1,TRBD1,CASSLRLDRGHNEQFF,TGCGCCAGCAGCTTGCGATTGGACAGGGGCCACAATGAGCAGTTCTTC
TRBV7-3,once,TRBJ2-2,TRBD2,CASSLVPGGHTGELFF,TGTGCCAGCAGCTTAGTCCCGGGGGGACACACCGGGGAGCTGTTTTTT